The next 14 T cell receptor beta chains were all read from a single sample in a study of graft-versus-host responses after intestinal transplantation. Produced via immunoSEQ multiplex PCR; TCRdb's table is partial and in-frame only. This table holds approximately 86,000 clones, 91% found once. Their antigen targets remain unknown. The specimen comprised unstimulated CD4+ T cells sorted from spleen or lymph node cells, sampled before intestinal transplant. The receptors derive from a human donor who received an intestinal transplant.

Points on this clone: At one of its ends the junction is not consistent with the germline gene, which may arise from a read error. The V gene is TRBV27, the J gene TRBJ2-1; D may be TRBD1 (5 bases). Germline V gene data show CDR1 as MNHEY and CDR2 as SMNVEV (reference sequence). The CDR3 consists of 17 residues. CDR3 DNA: TGTGTCAGCAGTTTATCGGGCGCTGTCAGGGCAAACAATGAGCAGTTCTTC. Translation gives CVSSLSGAVRANNEQFF.

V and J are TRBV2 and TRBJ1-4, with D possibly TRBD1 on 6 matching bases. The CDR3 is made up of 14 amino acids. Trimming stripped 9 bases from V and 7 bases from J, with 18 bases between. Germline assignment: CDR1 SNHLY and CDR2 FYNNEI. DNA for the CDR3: TGTGCCAGTCTTTTCGGGGGGGCAAGTGAAAAACTGTTTTTT. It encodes CASLFGGASEKLFF.

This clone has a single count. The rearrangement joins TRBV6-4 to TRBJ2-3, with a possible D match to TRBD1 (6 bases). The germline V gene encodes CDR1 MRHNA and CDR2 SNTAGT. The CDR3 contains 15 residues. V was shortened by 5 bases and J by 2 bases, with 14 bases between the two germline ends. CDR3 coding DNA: TGTGCCAGCAGTCAGACAGGAGGAGTCACAGATACGCAGTATTTT. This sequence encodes CASSQTGGVTDTQYF.

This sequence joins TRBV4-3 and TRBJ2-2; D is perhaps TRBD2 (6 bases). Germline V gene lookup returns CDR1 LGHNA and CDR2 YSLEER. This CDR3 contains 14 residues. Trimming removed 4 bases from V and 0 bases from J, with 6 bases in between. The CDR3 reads CASSRLANTGELFF. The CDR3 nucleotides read TGCGCCAGCAGCCGACTAGCGAACACCGGGGAGCTGTTTTTT.

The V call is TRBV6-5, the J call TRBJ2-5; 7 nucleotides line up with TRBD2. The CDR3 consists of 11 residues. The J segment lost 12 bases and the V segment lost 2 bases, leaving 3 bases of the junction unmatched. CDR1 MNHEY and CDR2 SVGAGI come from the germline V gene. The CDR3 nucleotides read TGTGCCAGCAGTTACGGGCTAGCGGAGTACTTC. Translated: CASSYGLAEYF.

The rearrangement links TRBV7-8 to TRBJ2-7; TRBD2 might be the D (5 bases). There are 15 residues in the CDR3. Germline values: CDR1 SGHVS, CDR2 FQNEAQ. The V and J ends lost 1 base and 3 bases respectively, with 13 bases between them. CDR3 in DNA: TGTGCCAGCAGCTTAGATGGGCGGGCCTACTACGAGCAGTACTTC. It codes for CASSLDGRAYYEQYF. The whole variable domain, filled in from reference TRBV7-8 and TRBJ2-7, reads GAGVSQSPRYKVAKRGQDVALRCDPISGHVSLFWYQQALGQGPEFLTYFQNEAQLDKSGLPSDRFFAERPEGSVSTLKIQRTQQEDSAVYLCASSLDGRAYYEQYFGPGTRLTVT.

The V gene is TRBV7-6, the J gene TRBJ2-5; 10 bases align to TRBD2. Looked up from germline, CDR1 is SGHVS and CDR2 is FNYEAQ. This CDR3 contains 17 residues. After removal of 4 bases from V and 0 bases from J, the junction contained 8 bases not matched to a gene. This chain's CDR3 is CASSYSGGSQYQETQYF. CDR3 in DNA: TGTGCCAGCAGCTATAGCGGGGGGTCCCAGTACCAAGAGACCCAGTACTTC.

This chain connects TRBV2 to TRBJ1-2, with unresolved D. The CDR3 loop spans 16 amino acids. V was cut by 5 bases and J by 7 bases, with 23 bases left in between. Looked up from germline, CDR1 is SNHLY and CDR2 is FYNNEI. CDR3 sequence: CASSSGRNPLLGGYTF. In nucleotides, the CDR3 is TGTGCCAGCAGTTCCGGGAGAAACCCTCTCCTTGGTGGCTACACCTTC.

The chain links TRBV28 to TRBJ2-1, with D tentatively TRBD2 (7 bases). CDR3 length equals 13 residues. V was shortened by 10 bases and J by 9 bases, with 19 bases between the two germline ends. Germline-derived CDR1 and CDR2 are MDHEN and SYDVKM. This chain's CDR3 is CANQEQGGSEQFF. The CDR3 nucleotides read TGTGCCAACCAAGAACAGGGCGGGAGTGAGCAGTTCTTC.

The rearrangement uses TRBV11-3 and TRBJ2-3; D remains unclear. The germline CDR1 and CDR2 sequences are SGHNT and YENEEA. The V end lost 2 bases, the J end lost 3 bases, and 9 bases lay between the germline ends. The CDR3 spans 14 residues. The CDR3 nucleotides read TGTGCCAGCAGCTTAACAGCTCAGACAGATACGCAGTATTTT. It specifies CASSLTAQTDTQYF.

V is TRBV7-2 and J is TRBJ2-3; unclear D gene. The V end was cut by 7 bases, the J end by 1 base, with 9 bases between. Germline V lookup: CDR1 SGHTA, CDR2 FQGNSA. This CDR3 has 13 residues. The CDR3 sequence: CASTTPGTDTQYF. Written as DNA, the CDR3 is TGTGCCAGCACCACGCCAGGCACAGATACGCAGTATTTT.

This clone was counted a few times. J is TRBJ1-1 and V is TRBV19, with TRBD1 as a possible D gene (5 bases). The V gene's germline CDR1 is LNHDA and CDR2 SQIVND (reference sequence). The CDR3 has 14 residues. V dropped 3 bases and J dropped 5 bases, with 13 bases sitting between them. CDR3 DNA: TGTGCCAGTAGTATCGAAGACCGGGGGACTGAAGCTTTCTTT. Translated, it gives CASSIEDRGTEAFF. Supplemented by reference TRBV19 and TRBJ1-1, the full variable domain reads DGGITQSPKYLFRKEGQNVTLSCEQNLNHDAMYWYRQDPGQGLRLIYYSQIVNDFQKGDIAEGYSVSREKKESFPLTVTSAQKNPTAFYLCASSIEDRGTEAFFGQGTRLTVV.

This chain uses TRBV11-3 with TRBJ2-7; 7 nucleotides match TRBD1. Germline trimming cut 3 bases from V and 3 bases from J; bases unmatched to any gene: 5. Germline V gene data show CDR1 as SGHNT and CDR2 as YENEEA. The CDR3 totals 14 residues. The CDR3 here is CASSFGDRVYEQYF. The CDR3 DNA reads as TGTGCCAGCAGCTTCGGAGACAGGGTCTACGAGCAGTACTTC.

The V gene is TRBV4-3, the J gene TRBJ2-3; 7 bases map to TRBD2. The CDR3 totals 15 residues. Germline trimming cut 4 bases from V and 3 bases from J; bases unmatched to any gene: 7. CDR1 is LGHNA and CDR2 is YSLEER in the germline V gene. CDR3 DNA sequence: TGCGCCAGCAGCCTTAGCGGGTGGAGGACAGATACGCAGTATTTT. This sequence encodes CASSLSGWRTDTQYF.